The next 13 T cell receptor beta chains were all read from a single sample in a study of cytomegalovirus exposure and HLA in healthy donors (dated by TCRdb to between 2016 and 2019). The library was prepared using the immunoSEQ multiplex PCR assay. The multiplex PCR relied on a mix of 60 forward primers for TCR Vbeta segments and 13 reverse primers for TCR Jbeta segments. Held by TCRdb, this immuneACCESS table contains in-frame sequences only and omits some clones. Under half of the omission traces to an unresolved V gene where checked; the cause of the rest is unknown. In this sample's table one finds about 67,000 clones. Around 5.3% of the sample lies in the top ten. Sequencing was carried out using PBMCs. These receptors were collected from a man in his thirties or forties in good health and CMV-seropositive.

The chain joins TRBV28 to TRBJ2-7, with D hard to call. V was shortened by 3 bases and J by 3 bases, with 6 bases between the two germline ends. CDR1 MDHEN and CDR2 SYDVKM come from the germline V gene. This CDR3 contains 12 residues. The CDR3 nucleotides are TGTGCCAGCAGTTTGAGGAGCTACGAGCAGTACTTC. It specifies CASSLRSYEQYF.

The V and J genes are TRBV6-1 and TRBJ2-7; 7 bases are a match to TRBD1. Looked up from germline, CDR1 is MNHNS and CDR2 is SASEGT. Trimming took 8 bases from V and 0 from J; bases not matched to a gene: 7. The CDR3 has 14 residues. CDR3 residues: CASEGTASSYEQYF. CDR3 coding DNA: TGTGCCAGCGAAGGGACAGCAAGCTCCTACGAGCAGTACTTC.

The V gene is TRBV7-9, the J gene TRBJ1-5, with unresolved D. V shed 1 base and J shed 4 bases, with 8 bases lying between them. Germline V gives CDR1 SEHNR, CDR2 FQNEAQ (reference sequence). This CDR3 is 14 amino acids long. DNA for the CDR3: TGTGCCAGCAGCTTAGATGAGGGAAATCAGCCCCAGCATTTT. This encodes CASSLDEGNQPQHF.

This sequence joins TRBV19 and TRBJ1-2; 10 bases line up with TRBD1. This CDR3 spans 12 amino acids. Germline V gives CDR1 LNHDA, CDR2 SQIVND (reference sequence). The V gene end was trimmed by 6 bases and the J gene end by 6 bases; junction bases not matched to a gene: 1. This chain's CDR3 is CASRTGGDGYTF. As DNA, the CDR3 is TGTGCCAGTAGGACAGGGGGCGATGGCTACACCTTC.

The chain links TRBV9 to TRBJ1-1; D perhaps matches TRBD1 (6 bases). CDR1 is SGDLS and CDR2 is YYNGEE in the germline V gene. Trimming cost V 4 bases and J 1 base, with 14 bases left between them. The CDR3 contains 15 residues. CDR3 protein: CASSLNFRGNTEAFF. The DNA of the CDR3 is TGTGCCAGCAGCCTAAACTTCAGGGGGAACACTGAAGCTTTCTTT. Filled out from reference TRBV9 and TRBJ1-1, the complete variable domain reads DSGVTQTPKHLITATGQRVTLRCSPRSGDLSVYWYQQSLDQGLQFLIQYYNGEERAKGNILERFSAQQFPDLHSELNLSSLELGDSALYFCASSLNFRGNTEAFFGQGTRLTVV.

The rearrangement uses TRBV5-1 and TRBJ2-2; 14 nucleotides line up with TRBD2. In germline, CDR1 is SGHRS, CDR2 YFSETQ. With 4 bases clipped from V and 6 bases from J, the junction kept 5 bases outside the gene matches. CDR3 length: 16 residues. This CDR3 reads CASSRPGLAGAGELFF. Here the CDR3 DNA reads TGCGCCAGCAGCCGCCCGGGACTAGCGGGAGCCGGGGAGCTGTTTTTT.

As to this clone: At one end, the junction sequence differs from germline, possibly due to a read error. The J gene is TRBJ2-3, the V gene TRBV6-4; TRBD2 aligns across 14 bases. This CDR3 contains 15 residues. Looked up from germline, CDR1 is MRHNA and CDR2 is SNTAGT. CDR3 loop: CAGSGTSGSTDKQYF. CDR3 nucleotides: TGTGCCGGCAGTGGGACTAGCGGGAGCACAGATAAGCAGTATTTT.

The gene calls are TRBV4-1 and TRBJ1-5; D ambiguous. Trimming removed 2 bases from V and 5 bases from J, with 13 bases in between. Germline loops: CDR1 MGHRA, CDR2 YSYEKL. There are 15 residues in the CDR3. In DNA, the CDR3 is TGCGCCAGCAGCCAATTTTTAAGGGAGGATCAGCCCCAGCATTTT. This translates into CASSQFLREDQPQHF.

This CDR3 reads CASSQFRAGASEQYF. The CDR3 bases are TGTGCCAGCAGCCAATTTCGGGCAGGGGCCTCCGAGCAGTACTTC. The V call is TRBV7-9, the J call TRBJ2-7, with a possible D match to TRBD1 (6 bases). Trimming shortened V by 5 bases and J by 6 bases, and 20 bases separated the two germline ends. The CDR3 sequence is 15 residues long. CDR1 and CDR2 from the germline V gene are SEHNR and FQNEAQ (reference sequence).

The V and J genes are TRBV10-3 and TRBJ1-1; D possibly corresponds to TRBD1 (5 bases). Germline CDR1 and CDR2: ENHRY and SYGVKD. The V end lost 6 bases, the J end lost 2 bases, and 13 bases lay between the germline ends. The CDR3 contains 14 residues. CDR3 DNA sequence: TGTGCCATCAGCGCCTTGACAGAAAACACTGAAGCTTTCTTT. Its translation is CAISALTENTEAFF.

V usage is TRBV6-5 and J usage is TRBJ2-2; D is undetermined. With 2 bases removed from V and 3 bases from J, the gap between germline ends came to 7 bases. The germline gives CDR1 MNHEY, CDR2 SVGAGI. The CDR3 totals 14 residues. Here the CDR3 DNA reads TGTGCCAGCAGTTACGCGGATTACACCGGGGAGCTGTTTTTT. It encodes CASSYADYTGELFF.

The chain joins TRBV29-1 to TRBJ1-1; weak D call: TRBD1 (6 bases). The CDR3 covers 12 residues. CDR1 is SQVTM and CDR2 is ANQGSEA in the germline V gene. The V end lost 6 bases, the J end lost 6 bases, and 14 bases lay between the germline ends. CDR3 in DNA: TGCAGCGTCGGACAGACTGGCCCTGAAGCTTTCTTT. Its translation is CSVGQTGPEAFF. The full variable domain, rest sourced from reference TRBV29-1 and TRBJ1-1, is SAVISQKPSRDICQRGTSLTIQCQVDSQVTMMFWYRQQPGQSLTLIATANQGSEATYESGFVIDKFPISRPNLTFSTLTVSNMSPEDSSIYLCSVGQTGPEAFFGQGTRLTVV.

The genes are TRBV9 and TRBJ2-3; TRBD2 agrees at 8 bases. The trim removed 3 bases at V and 0 bases at J, leaving 12 bases unmatched. The germline gives CDR1 SGDLS, CDR2 YYNGEE. The CDR3 runs 18 residues. CDR3 nucleotide sequence: TGTGCCAGCAGCGCGAGGGCTAGCGGGTTGGCTAGCACAGATACGCAGTATTTT. Encoded protein: CASSARASGLASTDTQYF.